One sample yielded the 15 T cell receptor beta chains listed below, sequenced in a study of beta chain features in type 1 diabetes. The whole isolated RNA underwent reverse transcription, so sequencing captured expressed TCRB transcripts. Using immunoSEQ multiplex PCR, the repertoire was profiled, and TCRdb retains in-frame clones only, with some absent. Counted here are 300,000 to 400,000 clones, roughly 8% occurring once; the ten biggest clones make up 0.44%. Material for sequencing was central memory CD4+ T cells from blood. The origin of the receptors is a woman between 18 and 29 years old in good health.

In nucleotides, the CDR3 is TGTGCCAGCAGCAAACCCCCCAGGGTACGATACGAGCAGTACTTC. It encodes CASSKPPRVRYEQYF. The chain combines TRBV21-1 with TRBJ2-7; TRBD1 is the table's D call and was not checked against the DNA. TRBV21-1 is designated a pseudogene. The CDR3 spans 15 residues.

This clone was counted only a few times. The chain combines TRBV28 with TRBJ2-3; 7 bases map to TRBD2. V was clipped by 4 bases and J by 4 bases; unmatched bases: 8. Germline V gene lookup returns CDR1 MDHEN and CDR2 SYDVKM. The CDR3 length is 15 residues. The CDR3 DNA is TGTGCCAGCAGTTCCCCGGCGGGAGAATCAGATACGCAGTATTTT. Its translation is CASSSPAGESDTQYF. The variable domain in full, completed from reference TRBV28 and TRBJ2-3, reads DVKVTQSSRYLVKRTGEKVFLECVQDMDHENMFWYRQDPGLGLRLIYFSYDVKMKEKGDIPEGYSVSREKKERFSLILESASTNQTSMYLCASSSPAGESDTQYFGPGTRLTVL.

This sequence joins TRBV5-1 and TRBJ2-1; perhaps TRBD2 as D (5 bases). The V gene lost 0 bases and the J gene lost 5 bases, with 15 bases spanning the gap. Germline-derived CDR1 and CDR2 are SGHRS and YFSETQ. The CDR3 length is 16 residues. CDR3 residues: CASSLGPVASHNEQFF. In DNA form, the CDR3 reads TGCGCCAGCAGCTTGGGCCCGGTAGCGTCTCACAATGAGCAGTTCTTC.

J is TRBJ2-5 and V is TRBV6-5; D call uncertain. The germline V gene has CDR1 MNHEY and CDR2 SVGAGI. The CDR3 is 13 amino acids. The V end lost 6 bases, the J end lost 5 bases, and 13 bases lay between the germline ends. CDR3 nucleotide sequence: TGTGCCAGCAGAGCGCATAACTCGGAGACCCAGTACTTC. It yields the protein CASRAHNSETQYF.

The rearrangement uses TRBV5-4 and TRBJ1-1; the D gene is possibly TRBD1 (6 bases). V lost 4 bases and J lost 1, with 11 bases in between. Per germline, CDR1 SGHNT and CDR2 YYREEE (reference sequence). The CDR3 is 14 residues long. In DNA form, the CDR3 reads TGTGCCAGCAGCCAAGCGACAGGGAACACTGAAGCTTTCTTT. Translating it yields CASSQATGNTEAFF.

There are a few counts of this clone. The V gene is TRBV28, the J gene TRBJ1-1, with TRBD1 matching over 7 bases. Germline loops: CDR1 MDHEN, CDR2 SYDVKM. The CDR3 totals 14 residues. V lost 6 bases to trimming and J lost 11 bases; unmatched junction nucleotides: 15. This CDR3 is CASRSLNRGGEAFF. In DNA, the CDR3 is TGTGCCAGCAGATCCTTAAACAGGGGAGGCGAGGCTTTCTTT.

The CDR3 DNA sequence: TGTGCCAGCAGTCCCGCGGGATCGGGGGGGAGAGGGAGTTTTTACGAGCAGTACTTC. It is translated as CASSPAGSGGRGSFYEQYF. The V and J genes are TRBV28 and TRBJ2-7; 8 bases fit TRBD2. The junction had 22 bases not matched to a gene; V was cut back by 5 bases and J by 4 bases. Germline V gene sequence: CDR1 MDHEN, CDR2 SYDVKM. CDR3 length: 19 amino acids.

The sample holds a few counts of this clone. The genes are TRBV6-6 and TRBJ2-1; D is unclear. The V and J ends lost 4 bases and 5 bases respectively, with 12 bases between them. The germline gives CDR1 MNHNY, CDR2 SVGAGI (reference sequence). This CDR3 has 14 residues. The CDR3 DNA reads TGTGCCAGCAGTTCGAGGAATTTAGACAATGAGCAGTTCTTC. This sequence encodes CASSSRNLDNEQFF.

A few counts support this clone. V usage is TRBV10-3 and J usage is TRBJ2-7; TRBD2 is a possible D gene (5 bases). The CDR3 has 12 residues. CDR1 is ENHRY, CDR2 SYGVKD, per germline. V lost 6 bases to trimming and J lost 3 bases, with 9 bases between them. The CDR3 coding sequence is TGTGCCATCAGGGACGGGAACTACGAGCAGTACTTC. The encoded protein is CAIRDGNYEQYF.

This clone was seen a few times. The V call is TRBV7-9, the J call TRBJ2-1; TRBD1 aligns across 7 bases. CDR3 length: 15 residues. Germline lookup yields CDR1 SEHNR and CDR2 FQNEAQ (reference sequence). After removal of 5 bases from V and 0 bases from J, the junction contained 4 bases not matched to a gene. The CDR3 loop reads CASSPRGNSYNEQFF. The CDR3 nucleotides read TGTGCCAGCAGCCCCAGGGGGAACTCCTACAATGAGCAGTTCTTC.

The chain couples TRBV11-1 to TRBJ2-7, with D possibly matching TRBD1 (5 bases). V was pared by 1 base and J by 2 bases, with 12 bases between. CDR1 is SGHAT, CDR2 FQDESV, per germline (reference sequence). The CDR3 runs 15 residues. This CDR3 is CASSLGAGRTYEQYF. The CDR3 bases are TGTGCCAGCAGCTTAGGGGCAGGGCGGACCTACGAGCAGTACTTC.

The V call is TRBV5-4, the J call TRBJ2-5; a weak D match, TRBD2 (5 bases). CDR1 is SGHNT and CDR2 is YYREEE in the germline V gene (reference sequence). There are 14 residues in the CDR3. V lost 7 bases and J lost 2, with 15 bases in between. The CDR3: CASHRGGLQETQYF. The CDR3 nucleotides are TGTGCCAGCCACCGAGGAGGATTGCAAGAGACCCAGTACTTC.

This clone was observed at least ten times. Mismatch with germline at one junction end may stem from a read error. V usage is TRBV18 and J usage is TRBJ2-1; D is undetermined. Germline CDR1 KGHSH, CDR2 LQKENI. CDR3 size: 13 residues. CDR3 nucleotide sequence: TGTGCCAGCTCACGTTACTCCAACAATGAGCAGTTCTTC. Translated: CASSRYSNNEQFF. Combining the CDR3 with reference TRBV18 and TRBJ2-1 gives the whole variable domain NAGVMQNPRHLVRRRGQEARLRCSPMKGHSHVYWYRQLPEEGLKFMVYLQKENIIDESGMPKERFSAEFPKEGPSILRIQQVVRGDSAAYFCASSRYSNNEQFFGPGTRLTVL.

The V gene is TRBV7-8, the J gene TRBJ1-1; no definite D call. The CDR3 extends over 16 amino acids. The germline V gene encodes CDR1 SGHVS and CDR2 FQNEAQ. Trimming removed 1 base from V and 1 base from J, with 13 bases in between. This chain's CDR3 is CASSLVGGSGNTEAFF. Here the CDR3 DNA reads TGTGCCAGCAGCTTAGTCGGCGGCTCAGGGAACACTGAAGCTTTCTTT.

The table lists this clone with many counts. This rearrangement joins TRBV2 to TRBJ2-3; 8 positions agree with TRBD2. The V gene's germline CDR1 is SNHLY and CDR2 FYNNEI. The CDR3 consists of 15 residues. V was clipped by 7 bases and J by 3 bases; unmatched bases: 9. The CDR3 is CASTERELGTDTQYF. The CDR3 DNA sequence: TGTGCCAGCACGGAGCGGGAGTTGGGAACAGATACGCAGTATTTT.